The table lists the clone carrying this T cell receptor beta chain with a few counts. A second PCR, run for about 6 to 11 cycles, used a sample-barcoded 5' primer plus a J-beta primer mix. TCRdb itself ran the 5' RACE reads through MiXCR, one entry per CDR3 protein. Of around 800,000 distinct CDR3 sequences listed, 53% are singletons. Germline-derived CDR1 and CDR2 are SQVTM and ANQGSEA. Germline trimming cut 6 bases from V and 4 bases from J; bases unmatched to any gene: 12. The CDR3 extends over 17 amino acids. The sample comes from a study of blood T cells in healthy people across ages. The chain has TRBV29-1 and TRBJ2-5, with 15 bases that match TRBD2. The sequencing input was blood. The sequence came from an elderly man in good health. CDR3 bases: TGCAGCGTGGCGCGGACTAGCGGGAGGGCCGATGGAGAGACCCAGTACTTC. It yields the protein CSVARTSGRADGETQYF.